The next 19 T cell receptor beta chains were all read from a single sample in a study of blood T cell repertoires in COVID-19 (dated by TCRdb to the early 2020s). Library construction relied on the immunoSEQ multiplex PCR assay. As stored in TCRdb, this immuneACCESS dataset retains in-frame rearrangements with V and J assigned. A fraction of the clones does not appear; measured against another copy, unresolved V genes explain less than half of the discrepancy, and the remainder lacks a known reason. Within this sample are around 47,000 clones, with approximately 70% of them counted one time only. Less than 8% of the sample goes to the ten largest clones. Sequences were obtained from peripheral blood. The receptors were sampled from a man aged 80 or over with acute or convalescent COVID-19.

This sequence joins TRBV11-3 and TRBJ1-3; D remains ambiguous. Germline CDR1 and CDR2: SGHNT and YENEEA. The V end was cut by 3 bases, the J end by 0 bases, with 15 bases between. The CDR3 extends over 17 amino acids. In DNA form, the CDR3 reads TGTGCCAGCAGCTTCTTCCGGACGGGGAGCTCTGGAAACACCATATATTTT. Amino acids: CASSFFRTGSSGNTIYF.

This clone was picked up a small number of times. This chain joins TRBV19 and TRBJ2-5; TRBD2 is a possible D gene (6 bases). The CDR3 runs to 13 residues. Germline V gives CDR1 LNHDA, CDR2 SQIVND (reference sequence). Trimming removed 5 bases at V and 5 bases at J, with 12 bases between. The CDR3 sequence is CASSLREVETQYF. The CDR3 coding sequence is TGTGCCAGTAGTCTCAGGGAGGTTGAGACCCAGTACTTC.

This clone was counted between two and nine times. One junction end disagrees with the germline gene, perhaps due to a read error. V and J are TRBV6-5 and TRBJ1-3; unclear D gene. CDR3 size: 15 residues. Germline CDR1 reads MNHEY; CDR2 reads SVGAGI. The CDR3 bases are TGTGCCAGCACCCCAGATGTTGCTTTAACAATCGGGAGACGTTTT. As protein: CASTPDVALTIGRRF.

This clone was counted between two and nine times. V gene TRBV19 combines with J gene TRBJ2-5; the match to TRBD2 covers 10 bases. CDR3 size: 14 residues. Looked up from germline, CDR1 is LNHDA and CDR2 is SQIVND (reference sequence). The trim removed 7 bases at V and 6 bases at J, leaving 8 bases unmatched. CDR3: CASTGSGGIQTQYF. The CDR3 DNA reads TGTGCCAGTACCGGTAGCGGGGGGATACAGACCCAGTACTTC.

This clone has only one observation. The chain has TRBV7-3 and TRBJ2-1; the D gene is possibly TRBD2 (6 bases). The V gene lost 3 bases and the J gene lost 3 bases, with 9 bases spanning the gap. Germline V gene lookup returns CDR1 SGHTA and CDR2 FQGTGA. CDR3 size: 14 residues. CDR3 region: CASSFHGSYNEQFF. The CDR3 DNA reads as TGTGCCAGCAGCTTCCACGGGAGCTACAATGAGCAGTTCTTC. The variable domain in full, completed from reference TRBV7-3 and TRBJ2-1, reads GAGVSQTPSNKVTEKGKYVELRCDPISGHTALYWYRQSLGQGPEFLIYFQGTGAADDSGLPNDRFFAVRPEGSVSTLKIQRTERGDSAVYLCASSFHGSYNEQFFGPGTRLTVL.

This clone was detected only once. This chain connects TRBV13 to TRBJ2-2, with D possibly TRBD2 on 5 matching bases. Between the trimmed V and J ends, which lost 7 bases and 5 bases, there was a span of 14 bases. Per germline, CDR1 PRHDT and CDR2 FYEKMQ (reference sequence). This CDR3 spans 14 amino acids. The CDR3 sequence: CASKTGFRTGELFF. CDR3 nucleotides: TGTGCCAGCAAAACGGGGTTTAGGACCGGGGAGCTGTTTTTT.

The chain employs TRBV3-1 (or the pseudogene TRBV3-2) and TRBJ2-5, with 8 bases fitting TRBD2. CDR1 and CDR2 from the germline V gene are LGHDT and YNNKEL (reference sequence). This CDR3 is 15 amino acids long. V shed 0 bases, J shed 7 bases, and the junction held 7 bases outside the gene matches. CDR3: CASSQDPSRGGTQYF. Written as DNA, the CDR3 is TGTGCCAGCAGCCAAGATCCATCCCGGGGGGGGACCCAGTACTTC.

This clone was observed a single time. The rearrangement links TRBV7-8 to TRBJ2-3; D is perhaps TRBD1 (7 bases). In germline, CDR1 is SGHVS, CDR2 FQNEAQ. V lost 2 bases and J 4 bases, leaving 22 bases between the germline ends. The CDR3 totals 18 residues. This CDR3 is CASSLINGGGQGADTQYF. CDR3 in DNA: TGTGCCAGCAGCTTAATCAACGGGGGCGGGCAGGGGGCAGATACGCAGTATTTT.

This clone has a handful of counts. CDR3 protein: CASRGGSNTGELFF. Written as DNA, the CDR3 is TGTGCCAGCAGGGGGGGATCGAACACCGGGGAGCTGTTTTTT. The chain uses TRBV2 and TRBJ2-2; D may be TRBD2 (6 bases). The CDR3 sequence is 14 residues long. Germline CDR1 and CDR2: SNHLY and FYNNEI. The germline V and J ends were trimmed by 6 bases and 0 bases, with 8 bases remaining between them.

This rearrangement joins TRBV12-3 or TRBV12-4 to TRBJ1-1; no definite D call. The CDR3 sequence is 13 residues long. The V end lost 7 bases, the J end lost 4 bases, and 13 bases lay between the germline ends. The CDR3 DNA follows: TGTGCCAGCAATCGGGTACCCGGCACTGAAGCTTTCTTT. This sequence encodes CASNRVPGTEAFF.

V is TRBV7-8 and J is TRBJ2-7; a weak D match, TRBD2 (6 bases). From germline, CDR1 is SGHVS and CDR2 FQNEAQ. Between the trimmed V and J ends, which lost 5 bases and 4 bases, there was a span of 18 bases. There are 15 residues in the CDR3. The CDR3 loop is CASSIRDSSVYEQYF. The CDR3 DNA reads TGTGCCAGCAGCATCCGGGACTCCTCGGTTTACGAGCAGTACTTC. Supplemented by reference TRBV7-8 and TRBJ2-7, the full variable domain reads GAGVSQSPRYKVAKRGQDVALRCDPISGHVSLFWYQQALGQGPEFLTYFQNEAQLDKSGLPSDRFFAERPEGSVSTLKIQRTQQEDSAVYLCASSIRDSSVYEQYFGPGTRLTVT.

The sample holds a few counts of this clone. The rearrangement joins TRBV7-9 to TRBJ1-5, with D perhaps TRBD1 (5 bases). The CDR3 has 15 residues. The germline V and J ends were trimmed by 7 bases and 1 base, with 14 bases remaining between them. Germline values: CDR1 SEHNR, CDR2 FQNEAQ (reference sequence). The CDR3 nucleotides read TGTGCCAGCACCATGGCCGGGGGAAGCAATCAGCCCCAGCATTTT. It encodes CASTMAGGSNQPQHF.

The chain joins TRBV7-2 to TRBJ2-3; TRBD1 might be the D (5 bases). The ends were cut back, 0 bases at V and 4 bases at J, with 14 bases in the middle. CDR3 length: 16 residues. Per germline, CDR1 SGHTA and CDR2 FQGNSA. The CDR3 loop reads CASSLALGHGADTQYF. As DNA, the CDR3 is TGTGCCAGCAGCTTAGCGCTGGGGCATGGAGCAGATACGCAGTATTTT. Together with reference TRBV7-2 and TRBJ2-3, the CDR3 gives the full variable domain: GAGVSQSPSNKVTEKGKDVELRCDPISGHTALYWYRQSLGQGLEFLIYFQGNSAPDKSGLPSDRFSAERTGGSVSTLTIQRTQQEDSAVYLCASSLALGHGADTQYFGPGTRLTVL.

This clone was found once. The V call is TRBV5-4, the J call TRBJ1-3; 10 bases match TRBD1. The CDR3 is 14 amino acids. Germline V CDR1 and CDR2: SGHNT, YYREEE (reference sequence). With 4 bases clipped from V and 4 bases from J, the junction kept 2 bases outside the gene matches. CDR3 region: CASSQTGGGNTIYF. The DNA for the CDR3 is TGTGCCAGCAGCCAGACAGGGGGCGGAAACACCATATATTTT.

The gene calls are TRBV12-3 or TRBV12-4 and TRBJ2-5; D not resolved. V shed 3 bases and J shed 13 bases, with 15 bases lying between them. This CDR3 has 12 residues. The DNA for the CDR3 is TGTGCCAGCAGTTTGAATGCGACACCGAGGTACTTC. Protein: CASSLNATPRYF.

V gene TRBV6-5 combines with J gene TRBJ1-4; 8 bases are shared with TRBD1. The V gene's germline CDR1 is MNHEY and CDR2 SVGAGI. The CDR3 contains 14 residues. V gave up 11 bases and J gave up 3 bases; unmatched junction bases: 8. The CDR3 reads CAAHQGAANEKLFF. CDR3 DNA: TGTGCCGCGCACCAGGGGGCAGCTAATGAAAAACTGTTTTTT.

The genes are TRBV6-5 and TRBJ1-1, with D perhaps TRBD1 (5 bases). V shed 0 bases and J shed 4 bases, with 9 bases lying between them. The germline V gene has CDR1 MNHEY and CDR2 SVGAGI. This CDR3 is built from 14 residues. The CDR3 region is CASSYSVGGTEAFF. In nucleotides, the CDR3 is TGTGCCAGCAGTTACTCGGTGGGGGGCACTGAAGCTTTCTTT.

The chain couples TRBV2 to TRBJ1-4; maybe TRBD1 (6 bases). CDR1 and CDR2 (germline): SNHLY, FYNNEI. Trimming removed 1 base from V and 8 bases from J, with 11 bases in between. The CDR3 length is 14 residues. The CDR3 DNA reads TGTGCCAGCAGTGAAGTGGGGGCTGGGGAAAAACTGTTTTTT. Amino acids: CASSEVGAGEKLFF.

V usage is TRBV7-9 and J usage is TRBJ1-3; D gene unclear. The CDR3 extends over 14 amino acids. The V end was cut by 5 bases, the J end by 0 bases, with 8 bases between. Germline lookup yields CDR1 SEHNR and CDR2 FQNEAQ (reference sequence). The CDR3 DNA sequence: TGTGCCAGCAGCGCCGGGGTCTCTGGAAACACCATATATTTT. Translating it yields CASSAGVSGNTIYF.